This T cell receptor (beta chain) was recorded in a study of post-analysis software for immune sequencing data. In the study overall: Courses of disease covered relapsing-remitting, secondary progressive and progressive-relapsing multiple sclerosis.

Sequencing libraries made from TCR beta cDNA carried unique molecular identifiers. Starting from about 1 to 10 million T cells, the study yielded a few hundred thousand cDNA molecules. One entry per CDR3 protein results from TCRdb running MiXCR on the PCR reads. Of about 430,000 distinct CDR3 sequences listed, roughly 38% are singletons. Points from the study as a whole: Those samples that were prepared in the same batch co-clustered strongly by F measure. A few TRBV segments (TRBV5-6, TRBV5-1 and TRBV20-1 among them) occurred more frequently in patients than in controls. Controls significantly exceeded multiple sclerosis patients in normalized Chao1 diversity.

The CDR3 spans 19 residues. After removal of 4 bases from V and 2 bases from J, the junction contained 19 bases not matched to a gene. Germline loops: CDR1 LGHNA, CDR2 YSLEER. About this clonotype itself: Its target is not known.

The sequenced sample consisted of blood. This clonotype was obtained from a girl aged 2-10 years with multiple sclerosis. The chain has TRBV4-3 and TRBJ1-1, with 7 nucleotides matching TRBD1. CDR3 region: CASSPLAVSTGEINTEAFF. The CDR3 DNA is TGCGCCAGCAGCCCATTAGCAGTGAGTACAGGGGAGATCAACACTGAAGCTTTCTTT.